These 19 T cell receptor beta chains share one sample of origin, sequenced in a study of cytomegalovirus exposure and HLA in healthy donors. The PCR contained 60 Vbeta and 13 Jbeta primers. The method was immunoSEQ multiplex PCR; TCRdb's version includes in-frame clones alone and lacks a portion of them. The sample includes around 150,000 clones, roughly 76% of them seen just once. The specimen sequenced was PBMCs. The source is a man between 60 and 75 years old in good health and CMV-seronegative.

This rearrangement joins TRBV11-1 to TRBJ1-3, with 7 bases identical to TRBD1. The CDR3 length is 16 residues. The V segment lost 4 bases and the J segment 0 bases; nucleotides outside the gene matches: 6. Germline V lookup: CDR1 SGHAT, CDR2 FQDESV (reference sequence). The CDR3 sequence is CASSSRPGGSGNTIYF. The CDR3 nucleotides read TGTGCCAGCAGCTCGAGGCCAGGGGGCTCTGGAAACACCATATATTTT.

The chain employs TRBV7-2 and TRBJ2-2; D is possibly TRBD1 (8 bases). V was trimmed by 6 bases and J by 6 bases, leaving 14 bases between them. The CDR3 contains 14 residues. The germline CDR1 and CDR2 sequences are SGHTA and FQGNSA. The chain's CDR3 is CASRHRGGSGELFF. The CDR3, as DNA: TGTGCCAGCAGACACAGGGGGGGATCCGGGGAGCTGTTTTTT.

Comments on this clone: The sample holds other DNA sequences that translate to the same CDR3. This rearrangement joins TRBV7-9 to TRBJ1-2, with TRBD1 matching 7 bases. Germline trimming cut 6 bases from V and 4 bases from J; bases unmatched to any gene: 2. Germline CDR1 reads SEHNR; CDR2 reads FQNEAQ (reference sequence). CDR3 length: 12 amino acids. The CDR3 is CASSRDSYGYTF. The CDR3 region has the DNA TGTGCCAGCAGTCGGGACAGCTATGGCTACACCTTC.

In its sample, this clone was seen once. CDR3 DNA sequence: TGTGCCAGTAGTGGCCTACAGGGGCGGCAAGAGACCCAGTACTTC. This sequence encodes CASSGLQGRQETQYF. The rearrangement uses TRBV19 and TRBJ2-5, with TRBD1 matching over 7 bases. Trimming cost V 5 bases and J 2 bases; bases outside gene matches: 8. The CDR3 has 15 amino acids. Germline values: CDR1 LNHDA, CDR2 SQIVND (reference sequence). Together with reference TRBV19 and TRBJ2-5, the CDR3 gives the full variable domain: DGGITQSPKYLFRKEGQNVTLSCEQNLNHDAMYWYRQDPGQGLRLIYYSQIVNDFQKGDIAEGYSVSREKKESFPLTVTSAQKNPTAFYLCASSGLQGRQETQYFGPGTRLLVL.

The genes are TRBV7-2 and TRBJ2-3, with 9 bases fitting TRBD1. V was pared by 1 base and J by 3 bases, with 8 bases of the junction left unmatched. In germline, CDR1 is SGHTA, CDR2 FQGNSA. The CDR3 spans 17 residues. The CDR3 spells CASSLDLGTGTTDTQYF. Written as DNA, the CDR3 is TGTGCCAGCAGCTTAGATCTGGGGACAGGGACAACAGATACGCAGTATTTT. Full variable domain (rest looked up from reference TRBV7-2 and TRBJ2-3): GAGVSQSPSNKVTEKGKDVELRCDPISGHTALYWYRQSLGQGLEFLIYFQGNSAPDKSGLPSDRFSAERTGGSVSTLTIQRTQQEDSAVYLCASSLDLGTGTTDTQYFGPGTRLTVL.

The chain uses TRBV19 and TRBJ2-1, with 11 bases that match TRBD2. Trimming removed 6 bases from V and 2 bases from J; junction bases left unmatched: 3. This CDR3 has 15 amino acids. Per germline, CDR1 LNHDA and CDR2 SQIVND (reference sequence). The CDR3 loop is CASSATSGTYNEQFF. CDR3 bases: TGTGCCAGTAGCGCGACTAGCGGGACCTACAATGAGCAGTTCTTC.

V usage is TRBV14 and J usage is TRBJ2-1; 9 bases are shared with TRBD2. V shed 0 bases and J 1 base; nucleotides not matched to a gene: 4. The germline V gene encodes CDR1 SGHDN and CDR2 FVKESK. The CDR3 loop spans 17 amino acids. CDR3 DNA: TGTGCCAGCAGCCAAGATCAGGGACTAGCATCCTACAATGAGCAGTTCTTC. Protein: CASSQDQGLASYNEQFF. The whole variable domain, remainder taken from reference TRBV14 and TRBJ2-1, is EAGVTQFPSHSVIEKGQTVTLRCDPISGHDNLYWYRRVMGKEIKFLLHFVKESKQDESGMPNNRFLAERTGGTYSTLKVQPAELEDSGVYFCASSQDQGLASYNEQFFGPGTRLTVL.

The chain couples TRBV6-1 to TRBJ1-6, with a weak D call TRBD1 (5 bases). The CDR3 loop spans 18 amino acids. Trimming stripped 1 base from V and 0 bases from J, with 13 bases between. The germline V gene has CDR1 MNHNS and CDR2 SASEGT. The CDR3 is CASSEGQTHSSYNSPLHF. CDR3 bases: TGTGCCAGCAGTGAAGGACAGACCCATAGCTCCTATAATTCACCCCTCCACTTT.

The V call is TRBV28, the J call TRBJ1-5; D gene ambiguous. Trimming removed 3 bases from V and 7 bases from J, with 13 bases in between. The CDR3 sequence is 14 residues long. Germline lookup yields CDR1 MDHEN and CDR2 SYDVKM. This CDR3 reads CASSFAQDRQPQHF. Here the CDR3 DNA reads TGTGCCAGCAGTTTCGCGCAGGATAGGCAGCCCCAGCATTTT.

The V call is TRBV7-9, the J call TRBJ2-3; TRBD2 agrees at 8 bases. CDR1 and CDR2 (germline): SEHNR, FQNEAQ (reference sequence). J gave up 4 bases and V 7 bases, and 10 bases lay outside the gene matches. There are 15 residues in the CDR3. For the CDR3, the DNA is TGTGCCAGCATCCTCCTACCGGGAGGGCCAGATACGCAGTATTTT. Amino acid sequence: CASILLPGGPDTQYF.

The chain has TRBV9 and TRBJ2-7; 7 nucleotides match TRBD1. J was trimmed by 5 bases and V by 0 bases; bases with no gene match: 14. The CDR3 covers 17 residues. Germline CDR1 is SGDLS and CDR2 is YYNGEE. Here the CDR3 DNA reads TGTGCCAGCAGCGTAGCTTTCGAGGGGGCGAAGTTGGACGAGCAGTACTTC. Residues: CASSVAFEGAKLDEQYF.

V usage is TRBV5-5 and J usage is TRBJ2-5; no clear D. Germline CDR1 reads SGHKS; CDR2 reads YYEKEE (reference sequence). V dropped 0 bases and J dropped 5 bases, with 5 bases sitting between them. There are 12 residues in the CDR3. CDR3 residues: CASSLAAETQYF. Here the CDR3 DNA reads TGTGCCAGCAGCTTGGCCGCGGAGACCCAGTACTTC.

The CDR3 sequence is CASSERLALNEQFF. The CDR3 nucleotides read TGTGCCAGCAGTGAGAGACTAGCGTTGAATGAGCAGTTCTTC. The chain couples TRBV2 to TRBJ2-1, with 8 bases identical to TRBD2. Germline V CDR1 and CDR2: SNHLY, FYNNEI. The CDR3 covers 14 residues. Germline trimming cut 3 bases from V and 7 bases from J; bases unmatched to any gene: 5.

The CDR3 sequence: CASSGADTQYF. CDR3 in DNA: TGTGCCAGTAGCGGGGCAGATACGCAGTATTTT. The chain joins TRBV19 to TRBJ2-3; possible D gene TRBD2, 5 bases. V lost 6 bases, J lost 4 bases, and 5 bases lay in between. Germline CDR1 reads LNHDA; CDR2 reads SQIVND (reference sequence). This CDR3 has 11 residues.

This clone was seen only a few times. V is TRBV18 and J is TRBJ2-3, with 8 bases identical to TRBD1. Germline V gene sequence: CDR1 KGHSH, CDR2 LQKENI. The CDR3 is made up of 16 amino acids. The junction had 7 bases not matched to a gene; V was cut back by 1 base and J by 4 bases. The CDR3 DNA follows: TGTGCCAGCTCACCACGGGGAACAGGGGGTTCAGATACGCAGTATTTT. Its translation: CASSPRGTGGSDTQYF.

The rearrangement links TRBV13 to TRBJ2-5; the match to TRBD1 covers 7 bases. The V gene's germline CDR1 is PRHDT and CDR2 FYEKMQ (reference sequence). With 5 bases clipped from V and 2 bases from J, the junction kept 11 bases outside the gene matches. There are 16 residues in the CDR3. The CDR3 bases are TGTGCCAGCAGCACAACAGGGGAAGCAATTCAAGAGACCCAGTACTTC. Its translation is CASSTTGEAIQETQYF.

The chain couples TRBV7-8 to TRBJ1-1, with TRBD1 matching over 8 bases. Trimming cost V 1 base and J 4 bases; bases outside gene matches: 5. The CDR3 contains 15 residues. Germline V gene lookup returns CDR1 SGHVS and CDR2 FQNEAQ. In DNA form, the CDR3 reads TGTGCCAGCAGCTTAGTGTCCAGGGGGCTCACTGAAGCTTTCTTT. Translating it yields CASSLVSRGLTEAFF.

V usage is TRBV4-3 and J usage is TRBJ2-3; TRBD1 matches 11 bases. CDR1 is LGHNA and CDR2 is YSLEER in the germline V gene. V shed 4 bases, J shed 3 bases, and the junction held 6 bases outside the gene matches. The CDR3 is 16 amino acids. CDR3 DNA sequence: TGCGCCAGCAGCCGGGGACAGGGGGAAGGGACAGATACGCAGTATTTT. Its translation: CASSRGQGEGTDTQYF.

This chain connects TRBV7-2 to TRBJ2-1; 10 bases align to TRBD2. Germline V gives CDR1 SGHTA, CDR2 FQGNSA. The length of the CDR3 is 15 residues. V was clipped by 2 bases and J by 6 bases; unmatched bases: 4. CDR3 sequence reads: CASSLLAGVPNEQFF. CDR3 nucleotide sequence: TGTGCCAGCAGCTTACTAGCGGGAGTTCCCAATGAGCAGTTCTTC.